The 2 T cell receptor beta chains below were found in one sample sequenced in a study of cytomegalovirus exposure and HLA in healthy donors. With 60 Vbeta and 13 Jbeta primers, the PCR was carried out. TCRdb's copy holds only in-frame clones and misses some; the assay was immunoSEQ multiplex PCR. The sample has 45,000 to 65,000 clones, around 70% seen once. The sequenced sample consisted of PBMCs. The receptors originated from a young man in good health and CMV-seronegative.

The CDR3 DNA sequence: TGTGCCAGCAGCCAAGGCCGGGGTCTCGGTCCCTACGAGCAGTACTTC. It encodes CASSQGRGLGPYEQYF. The chain uses TRBV4-2 and TRBJ2-7; the D gene is possibly TRBD2 (5 bases). The V gene lost 1 base and the J gene lost 2 bases, with 15 bases spanning the gap. The CDR3 totals 16 residues. The germline V gene encodes CDR1 LGHNA and CDR2 YNFKEQ.

In DNA, the CDR3 is TGTGCCAGCAGTTTAAGGAGACAGGTCCCCTACGAGCAGTACTTC. Residues: CASSLRRQVPYEQYF. The rearrangement joins TRBV28 to TRBJ2-7; the D gene is possibly TRBD1 (6 bases). Trimming pared 2 bases from V and 2 bases from J, leaving 13 bases between. Per germline, CDR1 MDHEN and CDR2 SYDVKM. This CDR3 is built from 15 residues.